Shown below are 11 T cell receptor beta chains from a single sample sequenced in a study of cytomegalovirus exposure and HLA in healthy donors. Generated by immunoSEQ multiplex PCR, the TCRdb table keeps only in-frame clones and is missing some. Among roughly 130,000 clones, around nine tenths were seen once, and the ten largest hold approximately 1.5%. Sequencing was carried out using PBMCs. The receptors here all came from a man aged 25-45 years in good health and CMV-seronegative.

The V and J genes are TRBV14 and TRBJ2-7; D possibly corresponds to TRBD1 (5 bases). Germline V gives CDR1 SGHDN, CDR2 FVKESK. V lost 3 bases to trimming and J lost 2 bases, with 11 bases between them. CDR3 size: 14 residues. The CDR3 sequence is CASSHRGNPYEQYF. CDR3 sequence (DNA): TGTGCCAGCAGCCATAGGGGTAACCCCTACGAGCAGTACTTC.

This CDR3 is CASSEKAGSNEKLFF. DNA of the CDR3: TGTGCCAGCAGTGAAAAGGCAGGGTCGAATGAAAAACTGTTTTTT. The chain joins TRBV2 to TRBJ1-4, with D tentatively TRBD1 (5 bases). With 2 bases removed from V and 5 bases from J, the gap between germline ends came to 12 bases. Germline V lookup: CDR1 SNHLY, CDR2 FYNNEI. The CDR3 runs 15 residues.

The chain is built from TRBV5-4 and TRBJ2-1, with 14 bases lining up with TRBD2. Germline CDR1 is SGHNT and CDR2 is YYREEE (reference sequence). The CDR3 is 15 residues long. With V trimmed by 4 bases and J by 7 bases, 4 bases remained unmatched. For the CDR3, the DNA is TGTGCCAGCAGCGACGGGACTAGCGGGAGTAATGAGCAGTTCTTC. Its translation is CASSDGTSGSNEQFF.

V is TRBV6-1 and J is TRBJ2-7; 7 bases are shared with TRBD2. Germline V gives CDR1 MNHNS, CDR2 SASEGT. The J segment lost 3 bases and the V segment lost 3 bases, leaving 2 bases of the junction unmatched. There are 13 residues in the CDR3. For the CDR3, the DNA is TGTGCCAGCAGTGAGGGAGGGATCTACGAGCAGTACTTC. It codes for CASSEGGIYEQYF.

This clone has a single count. The V call is TRBV9, the J call TRBJ1-4; D may be TRBD1 (6 bases). Germline CDR1 SGDLS, CDR2 YYNGEE. Trimming stripped 2 bases from V and 1 base from J, with 9 bases between. The CDR3 contains 15 residues. The CDR3 here is CASSVEGGTNEKLFF. For the CDR3, the DNA is TGTGCCAGCAGCGTCGAAGGGGGAACTAATGAAAAACTGTTTTTT.

The CDR3 is CASSPLNTEAFF. The CDR3 nucleotides read TGTGCCAGCAGCCCTTTGAACACTGAAGCTTTCTTT. The chain couples TRBV7-2 to TRBJ1-1, with no clear D. The germline gives CDR1 SGHTA, CDR2 FQGNSA. Between the trimmed V and J ends, which lost 5 bases and 0 bases, there was a span of 4 bases. There are 12 residues in the CDR3.

This clone was observed many times. The rearrangement uses TRBV7-2 and TRBJ1-1; 7 bases map to TRBD1. In germline, CDR1 is SGHTA, CDR2 FQGNSA. The CDR3 loop spans 13 amino acids. V lost 4 bases and J lost 8; bases outside the gene matches: 7. The CDR3 reads CASSYNRGIEAFF. DNA for the CDR3: TGTGCCAGCAGCTACAACAGGGGAATAGAAGCTTTCTTT.

The chain has TRBV7-9 and TRBJ2-1; 7 positions match TRBD2. The CDR3 sequence is 14 residues long. Germline CDR1 and CDR2: SEHNR and FQNEAQ (reference sequence). The V gene end was trimmed by 6 bases and the J gene end by 8 bases; junction bases not matched to a gene: 10. For the CDR3, the DNA is TGTGCCAGCAGTCCAGGACTAGTCGCCTATGAGCAGTTCTTC. Its protein product is CASSPGLVAYEQFF.

The J gene is TRBJ2-5, the V gene TRBV5-1; a weak D match, TRBD2 (6 bases). CDR1 SGHRS and CDR2 YFSETQ come from the germline V gene. The V end lost 5 bases, the J end lost 3 bases, and 11 bases lay between the germline ends. The CDR3 has 13 amino acids. CDR3 coding DNA: TGCGCCAGCAGGCTGGGACTGGAAGAGACCCAGTACTTC. Encoded protein: CASRLGLEETQYF. The complete variable domain, with remaining parts taken from reference TRBV5-1 and TRBJ2-5, reads KAGVTQTPRYLIKTRGQQVTLSCSPISGHRSVSWYQQTPGQGLQFLFEYFSETQRNKGNFPGRFSGRQFSNSRSEMNVSTLELGDSALYLCASRLGLEETQYFGPGTRLLVL.

The rearrangement uses TRBV18 and TRBJ2-7; 9 nucleotides agree with TRBD2. Germline assignment: CDR1 KGHSH and CDR2 LQKENI. V trimming: 6 bases; J trimming: 5 bases; junction bases outside the gene matches: 14. The CDR3 covers 16 residues. The CDR3 DNA reads as TGTGCCAGCTCCCTAGACTTAGCGGGAGACCCTCACGAGCAGTACTTC. Amino acid sequence: CASSLDLAGDPHEQYF.

The chain is built from TRBV6-5 and TRBJ2-7; maybe TRBD2 (5 bases). Germline V gene sequence: CDR1 MNHEY, CDR2 SVGAGI. V lost 2 bases and J 0 bases, leaving 8 bases between the germline ends. The CDR3 is made up of 14 amino acids. CDR3 sequence: CASSYEGTSYEQYF. DNA of the CDR3: TGTGCCAGCAGTTACGAGGGTACCTCCTACGAGCAGTACTTC.